This T cell receptor (beta chain) was sequenced in a study of T cell repertoires in cytomegalovirus infection. The study's findings and limits: Cumulative frequency of public TCR beta families picked out carriers of CMV plus the relevant HLA. HLA-C-restricted, CMV-specific TCR beta clonotypes were dominant ex vivo.

Remarks on this clonotype: Antigen: not known.

MiXCR, run by TCRdb on the reads, gives a single entry per CDR3 protein. The sample has under 800,000 distinct CDR3 sequences; 20% to 25% are singletons. The sequence derives from a human donor in good health (CMV status not recorded). Some clones in this sample may be carry-over from other donors' samples. The sample was CD8+ T cells from PBMCs.

This CDR3 reads CSAGQEGDTGELFF. The CDR3, as DNA: TGCAGTGCTGGACAGGAAGGAGACACCGGGGAGCTGTTTTTT. This chain links TRBV20-1 with TRBJ2-2, with 7 nucleotides matching TRBD1. CDR3 size: 14 residues. The ends lost 5 bases at V and 3 bases at J; junction bases unmatched: 6. The germline V gene encodes CDR1 DFQATT and CDR2 SNEGSKA (reference sequence).